Listed here are 6 T cell receptor beta chains from one sample, sequenced in a study of early T cells in non-severe SARS-CoV-2 infection (dated by TCRdb to the early 2020s). The library was generated by 5' RACE. For sequencing, a NextSeq 500 was employed. Using fastp trimming at Q25 and MiXCR clonotype assembly, TCRdb reanalyzed the public sequencing data and kept in-frame beta chains. Each record represents a unique CDR3 protein, reported with the most common genes and DNA among its rows. A total of more than 65,000 distinct CDR3 sequences appear in this sample, about an eighth of them only once. Around 1.3% of the sample is in the top ten clones. Material for sequencing was whole blood. Source of these receptors: an adult who was a healthcare worker with PCR-confirmed SARS-CoV-2 infection or an uninfected control (not recorded which).

This clonotype was found many times. The V gene is TRBV5-5, the J gene TRBJ2-3; D call uncertain. CDR1 SGHKS and CDR2 YYEKEE come from the germline V gene (reference sequence). V shed 4 bases and J shed 2 bases, with 5 bases lying between them. The CDR3 loop spans 12 amino acids. CDR3 protein: CASSPDTDTQYF. Here the CDR3 DNA reads TGTGCCAGCAGCCCCGACACAGATACGCAGTATTTT.

This clonotype was recorded at least ten times. The chain couples TRBV10-3 to TRBJ2-2; no clear D gene. Germline assignment: CDR1 ENHRY and CDR2 SYGVKD. The germline V and J ends were trimmed by 3 bases and 5 bases, with 7 bases remaining between them. The CDR3 covers 13 residues. As DNA, the CDR3 is TGTGCCATCAGTGACGGTGGGACCGGGGAGCTGTTTTTT. Encoded protein: CAISDGGTGELFF.

This clonotype was seen at least ten times. V and J are TRBV12-3 or TRBV12-4 and TRBJ1-2; D is unresolved. V was clipped by 5 bases and J by 4 bases, with 14 bases between them. There are 14 residues in the CDR3. The CDR3 protein is CASSREAGRYGYTF. The DNA of the CDR3 is TGTGCCAGCAGTCGTGAGGCAGGACGCTATGGCTACACCTTC.

This clonotype was detected many times. The chain uses TRBV6-1 and TRBJ1-5, with D perhaps TRBD1 (5 bases). CDR3 length: 17 residues. Trimming took 3 bases from V and 0 from J, leaving 15 bases between them. CDR1 MNHNS and CDR2 SASEGT come from the germline V gene. As DNA, the CDR3 is TGTGCCAGCAGTGATATGGGGGTTGGGTATAGCAATCAGCCCCAGCATTTT. It translates to CASSDMGVGYSNQPQHF.

This clonotype has at least ten counts. The chain couples TRBV3-1 to TRBJ2-1, with 12 positions matching TRBD2. The V gene's germline CDR1 is LGHDT and CDR2 YNNKEL (reference sequence). This CDR3 has 19 residues. Unmatched junction bases numbered 14, after V lost 1 base and J lost 7 bases. The CDR3 sequence: CASSQGGFLAGGKKNEQFF. The CDR3 nucleotides are TGTGCCAGCAGCCAAGGAGGGTTCCTAGCGGGAGGGAAGAAGAATGAGCAGTTCTTC.

In this sample, this clonotype turned up many times. The chain joins TRBV6-5 to TRBJ1-1; D is perhaps TRBD1 (6 bases). This CDR3 has 12 residues. The germline CDR1 and CDR2 sequences are MNHEY and SVGAGI. Trimming took 4 bases from V and 5 from J, leaving 8 bases between them. CDR3 coding DNA: TGTGCCAGCAGTTTACAGGGAACTGAAGCTTTCTTT. Encoded protein: CASSLQGTEAFF.